This T cell receptor (beta chain) derives from a study of early T cells in non-severe SARS-CoV-2 infection. Researchers tagged individual cDNA molecules with unique molecular identifiers. TCRdb itself ran the 5' RACE reads through MiXCR, one entry per CDR3 protein. The table includes 55,000 to 75,000 distinct CDR3 sequences, roughly 8% detected once. The receptor was isolated from an adult who was a healthcare worker with PCR-confirmed SARS-CoV-2 infection or an uninfected control (not recorded which). Sequencing was performed on whole blood.

The chain's CDR3 is CASSLTANPYNEQFF. DNA of the CDR3: TGTGCCAGCAGCTTAACAGCGAACCCCTACAATGAGCAGTTCTTC. The chain combines TRBV7-6 with TRBJ2-1; D gene uncertain. The germline gives CDR1 SGHVS, CDR2 FNYEAQ. Between the trimmed V and J ends, which lost 2 bases and 2 bases, there was a span of 10 bases. The length of the CDR3 is 15 residues.